This TCR beta chain originates from a study of CD8 T cells in Susac syndrome. Study observations and caveats: Regarding the TCR sequencing and HLA analysis, the study admitted that a relatively small number of individuals were involved.

In regard to this clonotype: Its specificity is not known.

V lost 0 bases and J lost 6; bases outside the gene matches: 9. This CDR3 spans 16 amino acids. CDR1 and CDR2 from the germline V gene are SQVTM and ANQGSEA. An amount of RNA that ranged from about 0.45 to 1 ug was reverse transcribed with random hexamers. MiXCR, applied by TCRdb to the immunoSEQ multiplex PCR reads, yields one record per CDR3 protein. The table includes about 180,000 distinct CDR3 sequences, 95% detected once. The chain is built from TRBV29-1 and TRBJ2-3; 10 positions match TRBD2. The clonotype originates from a human donor with multiple sclerosis. The sequenced material came from CD4+ T cells from PBMCs. In DNA form, the CDR3 reads TGCAGCGTTGAAGATTATGGAGCGGGGGGGCCGGATACGCAGTATTTT. It is translated as CSVEDYGAGGPDTQYF.